The 13 T cell receptor beta chains given below trace back to one sample, sequenced in a study of OX40 agonist ivuxolimab in advanced cancers. Using immunoSEQ multiplex PCR, the repertoire was profiled, and TCRdb retains in-frame clones only, with some absent. This table holds around 38,000 clones, just under 80% found once. Sequenced here: CD4+ or CD8+ T cells sorted from blood, sampled in a trial of the OX40 agonist ivuxolimab. The receptors stem from an adult with an advanced solid tumor such as melanoma, head and neck, liver or kidney cancer.

The J gene is TRBJ2-3, the V gene TRBV9; 10 bases are a match to TRBD2. The CDR3 has 17 residues. V lost 0 bases and J lost 0; bases outside the gene matches: 4. Germline CDR1 SGDLS, CDR2 YYNGEE. CDR3 in DNA: TGTGCCAGCAGCGTAGGACTAGCGGGCTCTAGCACAGATACGCAGTATTTT. Protein product: CASSVGLAGSSTDTQYF.

The genes are TRBV7-3 and TRBJ2-1, with 7 positions matching TRBD1. This CDR3 spans 15 amino acids. CDR1 is SGHTA and CDR2 is FQGTGA in the germline V gene. Losses at the gene ends were 1 base for V and 5 bases for J; bases not matched to a gene: 5. The CDR3 bases are TGTGCCAGCAGCTTAATGGGACAGAGAAACAATGAGCAGTTCTTC. As protein: CASSLMGQRNNEQFF.

V is TRBV19 and J is TRBJ2-2; TRBD1 might be the D (6 bases). The germline V gene has CDR1 LNHDA and CDR2 SQIVND (reference sequence). Between the trimmed V and J ends, which lost 3 bases and 7 bases, there was a span of 9 bases. This CDR3 comprises 13 residues. The CDR3 loop is CASSMGAYGELFF. CDR3 bases: TGTGCCAGTAGTATGGGGGCATACGGGGAGCTGTTTTTT.

The gene calls are TRBV30 and TRBJ2-4, with D uncertain. This CDR3 comprises 15 residues. Germline V CDR1 and CDR2: GTSNPN, SVGIG (reference sequence). V was pared by 1 base and J by 1 base, with 11 bases between. The CDR3: CAWSGWKVAKNIQYF. The CDR3 nucleotides read TGTGCCTGGAGTGGATGGAAGGTGGCCAAAAACATTCAGTACTTC.

This clone has just one count. The chain has TRBV6-1 and TRBJ2-3; D gene uncertain. The CDR3 length is 15 residues. The germline CDR1 and CDR2 sequences are MNHNS and SASEGT. Trimming cost V 5 bases and J 3 bases, with 15 bases left between them. The CDR3 loop is CASSPRTSSTDTQYF. The CDR3 DNA is TGTGCCAGCAGTCCCCGGACCAGTTCTACAGATACGCAGTATTTT.

The chain has TRBV28 and TRBJ2-7; D may be TRBD1 or TRBD2 (5 bases each). The germline gives CDR1 MDHEN, CDR2 SYDVKM. The CDR3 spans 14 residues. The V end was cut by 4 bases, the J end by 3 bases, with 13 bases between. CDR3 nucleotide sequence: TGTGCCAGCAGTTACCCGGGGACGGGCTACGAGCAGTACTTC. It encodes CASSYPGTGYEQYF. Complete variable domain (other parts from reference TRBV28 and TRBJ2-7): DVKVTQSSRYLVKRTGEKVFLECVQDMDHENMFWYRQDPGLGLRLIYFSYDVKMKEKGDIPEGYSVSREKKERFSLILESASTNQTSMYLCASSYPGTGYEQYFGPGTRLTVT.

The rearrangement joins TRBV2 to TRBJ1-5; D unresolved. Germline lookup yields CDR1 SNHLY and CDR2 FYNNEI. This CDR3 region has 14 residues. Trimming took 5 bases from V and 7 from J, leaving 15 bases between them. This CDR3 is CASSIDGSRQPQHF. CDR3 in DNA: TGTGCCAGCAGTATAGACGGCTCAAGGCAGCCCCAGCATTTT.

The rearrangement links TRBV6-4 to TRBJ2-1; the match to TRBD2 covers 10 bases. Germline trimming cut 4 bases from V and 9 bases from J; bases unmatched to any gene: 9. Germline-derived CDR1 and CDR2 are MRHNA and SNTAGT. The CDR3 loop spans 15 amino acids. CDR3 coding DNA: TGTGCCAGCAGTGCCGGACTAGCGGAGGGGGGTGAGCAGTTCTTC. The encoded protein is CASSAGLAEGGEQFF.

V is TRBV28 and J is TRBJ1-5; D remains unclear. V was cut by 1 base and J by 0 bases, with 10 bases left in between. Looked up from germline, CDR1 is MDHEN and CDR2 is SYDVKM. This CDR3 contains 16 residues. The CDR3 loop reads CASSLYGRGSNQPQHF. The DNA of the CDR3 is TGTGCCAGCAGTTTATATGGGAGAGGTAGCAATCAGCCCCAGCATTTT.

V and J are TRBV5-1 and TRBJ1-4; perhaps TRBD1 as D (6 bases). V was pared by 4 bases and J by 8 bases, with 15 bases between. Germline V CDR1 and CDR2: SGHRS, YFSETQ. The CDR3 length is 14 residues. This CDR3 reads CASSPGAPFEKLFF. CDR3 sequence (DNA): TGCGCCAGCAGCCCAGGGGCGCCCTTCGAAAAACTGTTTTTT.

This rearrangement joins TRBV7-8 to TRBJ2-3; the D gene is possibly TRBD2 (6 bases). This CDR3 contains 11 residues. Trimming removed 4 bases at V and 10 bases at J, with 9 bases between. Per the germline V gene, CDR1 is SGHVS and CDR2 is FQNEAQ. Here the CDR3 DNA reads TGTGCCAGCAGCTCTCGACTAGCGCAGTATTTT. Translating gives CASSSRLAQYF.

The gene calls are TRBV29-1 and TRBJ1-1, with 7 bases matching TRBD1. Germline CDR1 is SQVTM and CDR2 is ANQGSEA. V gave up 3 bases and J gave up 5 bases; unmatched junction bases: 6. There are 13 residues in the CDR3. The CDR3 coding sequence is TGCAGCGTTGACCCGACAGGGCAGACTGAAGCTTTCTTT. Translated, it gives CSVDPTGQTEAFF.

This clone was seen only once. The chain carries TRBV29-1 and TRBJ1-3; D may be TRBD1 (5 bases). This CDR3 is 14 amino acids long. CDR1 and CDR2 (germline): SQVTM, ANQGSEA. Trimming removed 3 bases from V and 1 base from J, with 10 bases in between. The CDR3 coding sequence is TGCAGCGTTGACGGCAGGGTATCTGGAAACACCATATATTTT. The encoded protein is CSVDGRVSGNTIYF.